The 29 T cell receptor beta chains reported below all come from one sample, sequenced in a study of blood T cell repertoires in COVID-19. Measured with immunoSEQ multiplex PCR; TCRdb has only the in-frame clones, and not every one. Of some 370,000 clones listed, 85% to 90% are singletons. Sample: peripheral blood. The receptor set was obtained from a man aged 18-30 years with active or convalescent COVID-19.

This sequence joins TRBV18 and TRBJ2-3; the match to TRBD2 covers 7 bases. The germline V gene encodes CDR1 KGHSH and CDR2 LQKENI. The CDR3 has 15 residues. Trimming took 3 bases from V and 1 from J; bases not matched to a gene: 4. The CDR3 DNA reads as TGTGCCAGCTCACCGCCCACTAGCGGCACAGATACGCAGTATTTT. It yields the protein CASSPPTSGTDTQYF. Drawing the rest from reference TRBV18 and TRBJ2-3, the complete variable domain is NAGVMQNPRHLVRRRGQEARLRCSPMKGHSHVYWYRQLPEEGLKFMVYLQKENIIDESGMPKERFSAEFPKEGPSILRIQQVVRGDSAAYFCASSPPTSGTDTQYFGPGTRLTVL.

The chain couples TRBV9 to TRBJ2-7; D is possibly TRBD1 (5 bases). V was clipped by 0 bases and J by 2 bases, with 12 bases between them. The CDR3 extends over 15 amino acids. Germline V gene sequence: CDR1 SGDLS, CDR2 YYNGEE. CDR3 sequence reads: CASSVGVQATYEQYF. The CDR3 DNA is TGTGCCAGCAGCGTAGGTGTACAGGCAACCTACGAGCAGTACTTC.

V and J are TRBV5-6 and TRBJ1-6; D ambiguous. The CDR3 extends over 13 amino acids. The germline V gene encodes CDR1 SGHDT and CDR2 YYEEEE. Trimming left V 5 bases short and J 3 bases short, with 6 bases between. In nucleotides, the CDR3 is TGTGCCAGCAGATCTAACTATAATTCACCCCTCCACTTT. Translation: CASRSNYNSPLHF.

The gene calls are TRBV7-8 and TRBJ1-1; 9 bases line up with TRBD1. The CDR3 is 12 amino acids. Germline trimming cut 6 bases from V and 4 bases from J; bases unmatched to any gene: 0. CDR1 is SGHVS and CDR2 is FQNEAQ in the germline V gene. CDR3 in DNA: TGTGCCAGCAGGACAGGGGGCACTGAAGCTTTCTTT. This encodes CASRTGGTEAFF. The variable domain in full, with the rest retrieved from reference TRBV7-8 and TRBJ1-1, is GAGVSQSPRYKVAKRGQDVALRCDPISGHVSLFWYQQALGQGPEFLTYFQNEAQLDKSGLPSDRFFAERPEGSVSTLKIQRTQQEDSAVYLCASRTGGTEAFFGQGTRLTVV.

The CDR3, as DNA: TGCGCCAGCAGCTTACAGGAGAATTCACCCCTCCACTTT. Its translation: CASSLQENSPLHF. The rearrangement uses TRBV5-1 and TRBJ1-6, with a weak D call TRBD1 (5 bases). CDR1 SGHRS and CDR2 YFSETQ come from the germline V gene. The CDR3 totals 13 residues. V was shortened by 2 bases and J by 7 bases, with 7 bases between the two germline ends.

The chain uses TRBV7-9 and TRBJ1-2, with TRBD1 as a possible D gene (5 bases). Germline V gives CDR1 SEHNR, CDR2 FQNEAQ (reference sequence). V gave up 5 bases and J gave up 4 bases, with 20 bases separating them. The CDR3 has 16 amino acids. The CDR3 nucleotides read TGTGCCAGCAGCCCCCCCTTATTACAGGTCCCCTATGGCTACACCTTC. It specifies CASSPPLLQVPYGYTF.

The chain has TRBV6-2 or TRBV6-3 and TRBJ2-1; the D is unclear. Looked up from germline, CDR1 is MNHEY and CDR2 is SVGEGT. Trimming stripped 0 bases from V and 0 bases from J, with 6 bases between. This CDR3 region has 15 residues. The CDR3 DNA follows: TGTGCCAGCAGTTACTCTGGCACCTCCTACAATGAGCAGTTCTTC. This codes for CASSYSGTSYNEQFF.

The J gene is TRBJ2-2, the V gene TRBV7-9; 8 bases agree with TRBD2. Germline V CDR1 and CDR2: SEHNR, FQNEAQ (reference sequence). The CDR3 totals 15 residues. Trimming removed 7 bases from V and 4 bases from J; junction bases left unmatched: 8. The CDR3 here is CASKTGTSSTGELFF. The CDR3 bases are TGTGCCAGCAAAACCGGGACTAGTTCCACCGGGGAGCTGTTTTTT.

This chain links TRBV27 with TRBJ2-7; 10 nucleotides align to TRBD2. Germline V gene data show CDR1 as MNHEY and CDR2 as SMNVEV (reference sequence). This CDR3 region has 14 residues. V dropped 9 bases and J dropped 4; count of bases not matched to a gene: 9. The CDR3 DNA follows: TGTGCCAGAGAAACTAGCGGGAACGTATACGAGCAGTACTTC. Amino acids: CARETSGNVYEQYF.

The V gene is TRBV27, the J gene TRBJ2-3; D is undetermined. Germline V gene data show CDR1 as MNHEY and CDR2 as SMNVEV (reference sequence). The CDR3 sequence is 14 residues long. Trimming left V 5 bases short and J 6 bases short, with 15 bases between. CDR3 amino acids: CASSPIISWDTQYF. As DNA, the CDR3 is TGTGCCAGCAGTCCAATTATAAGCTGGGATACGCAGTATTTT.

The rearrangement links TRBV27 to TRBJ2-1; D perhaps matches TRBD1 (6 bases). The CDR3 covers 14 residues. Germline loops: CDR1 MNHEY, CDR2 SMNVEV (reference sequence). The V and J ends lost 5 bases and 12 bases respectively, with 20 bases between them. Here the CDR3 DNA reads TGTGCCAGCAGTGTCTGGGACAAGGTCGGGCGGCAGTTCTTC. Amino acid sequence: CASSVWDKVGRQFF.

The CDR3 bases are TGTGCCTGGAGTAGAGGGGAGGTGAACTATGGCTACACCTTC. It specifies CAWSRGEVNYGYTF. This chain uses TRBV30 with TRBJ1-2; D possibly corresponds to TRBD1 (5 bases). The CDR3 has 14 amino acids. From germline, CDR1 is GTSNPN and CDR2 SVGIG (reference sequence). The V end was cut by 2 bases, the J end by 2 bases, with 12 bases between.

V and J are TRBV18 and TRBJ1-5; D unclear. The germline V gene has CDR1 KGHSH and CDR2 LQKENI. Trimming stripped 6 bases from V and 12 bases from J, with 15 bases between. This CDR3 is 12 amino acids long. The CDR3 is CASSEGGWDQHF. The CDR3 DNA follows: TGTGCCAGCTCCGAGGGTGGTTGGGACCAGCATTTT.

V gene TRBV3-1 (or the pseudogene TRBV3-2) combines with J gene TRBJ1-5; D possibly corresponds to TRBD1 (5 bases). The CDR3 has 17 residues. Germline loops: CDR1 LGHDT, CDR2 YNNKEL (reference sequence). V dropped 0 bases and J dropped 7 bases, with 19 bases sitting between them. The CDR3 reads CASSQDSPAQGGQPQHF. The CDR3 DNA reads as TGTGCCAGCAGCCAAGATAGCCCTGCGCAGGGTGGACAGCCCCAGCATTTT.

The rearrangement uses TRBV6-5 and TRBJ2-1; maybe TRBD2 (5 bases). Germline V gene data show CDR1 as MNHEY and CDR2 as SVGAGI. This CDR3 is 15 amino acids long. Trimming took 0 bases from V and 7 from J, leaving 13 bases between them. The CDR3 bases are TGTGCCAGCAGTTACTCAGCGGTCCTAAGGAATGAGCAGTTCTTC. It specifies CASSYSAVLRNEQFF.

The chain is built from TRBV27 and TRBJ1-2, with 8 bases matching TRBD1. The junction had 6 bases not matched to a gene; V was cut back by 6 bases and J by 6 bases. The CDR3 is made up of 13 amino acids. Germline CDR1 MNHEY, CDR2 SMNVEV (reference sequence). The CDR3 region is CASRQQGDDGYTF. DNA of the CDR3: TGTGCCAGCAGACAACAGGGGGATGATGGCTACACCTTC.

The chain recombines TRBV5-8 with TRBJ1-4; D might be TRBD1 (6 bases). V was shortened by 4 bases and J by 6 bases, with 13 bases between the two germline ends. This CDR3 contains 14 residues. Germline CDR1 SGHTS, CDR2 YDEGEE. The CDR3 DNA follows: TGTGCCAGCAGCCTCCGGGACACTTATGAAAAACTGTTTTTT. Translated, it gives CASSLRDTYEKLFF.

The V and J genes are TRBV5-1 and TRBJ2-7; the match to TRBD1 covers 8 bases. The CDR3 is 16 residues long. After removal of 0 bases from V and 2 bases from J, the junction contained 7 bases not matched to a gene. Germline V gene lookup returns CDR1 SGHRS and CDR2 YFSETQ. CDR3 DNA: TGCGCCAGCAGCTTGGCCACCGGGACAGGAACCTACGAGCAGTACTTC. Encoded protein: CASSLATGTGTYEQYF.

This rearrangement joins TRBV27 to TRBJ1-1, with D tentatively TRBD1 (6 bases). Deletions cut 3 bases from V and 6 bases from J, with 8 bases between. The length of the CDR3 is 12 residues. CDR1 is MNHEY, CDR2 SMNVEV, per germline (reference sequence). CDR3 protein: CASSFPGAEAFF. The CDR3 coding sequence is TGTGCCAGCAGTTTTCCAGGGGCTGAAGCTTTCTTT.

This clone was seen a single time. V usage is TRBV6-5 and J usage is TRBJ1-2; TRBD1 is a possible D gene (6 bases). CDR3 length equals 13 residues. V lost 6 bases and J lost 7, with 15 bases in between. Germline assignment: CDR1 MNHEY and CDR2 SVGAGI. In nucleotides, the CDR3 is TGTGCCAGCAGAGCGGACAGCCCCCTTGGCTACACCTTC. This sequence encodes CASRADSPLGYTF.

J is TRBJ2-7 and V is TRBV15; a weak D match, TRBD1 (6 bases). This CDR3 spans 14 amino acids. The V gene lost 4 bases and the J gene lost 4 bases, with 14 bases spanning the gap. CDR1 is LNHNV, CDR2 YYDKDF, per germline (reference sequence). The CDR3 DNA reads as TGTGCCACCAGCATGGGGGCCAATATATACGAGCAGTACTTC. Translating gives CATSMGANIYEQYF.

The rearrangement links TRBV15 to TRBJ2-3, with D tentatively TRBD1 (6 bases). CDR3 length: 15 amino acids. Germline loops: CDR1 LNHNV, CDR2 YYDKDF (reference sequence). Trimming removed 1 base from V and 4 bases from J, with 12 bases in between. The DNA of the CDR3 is TGTGCCACCAGCAGAGTCTCTCCAGGGGCAGATACGCAGTATTTT. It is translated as CATSRVSPGADTQYF.

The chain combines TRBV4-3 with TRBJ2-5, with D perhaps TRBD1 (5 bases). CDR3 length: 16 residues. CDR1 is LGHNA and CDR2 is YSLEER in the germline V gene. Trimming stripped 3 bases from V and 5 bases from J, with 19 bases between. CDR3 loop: CASSHSRQGSGETQYF. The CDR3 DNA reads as TGCGCCAGCAGCCACTCCCGGCAGGGATCAGGGGAGACCCAGTACTTC.

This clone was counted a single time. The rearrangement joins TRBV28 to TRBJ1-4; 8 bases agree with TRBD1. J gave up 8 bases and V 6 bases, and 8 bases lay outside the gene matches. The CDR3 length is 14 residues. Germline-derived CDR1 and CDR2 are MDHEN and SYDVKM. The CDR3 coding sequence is TGTGCCAGCAGAACGACAGGGGCAGGGGAAAAACTGTTTTTT. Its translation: CASRTTGAGEKLFF.

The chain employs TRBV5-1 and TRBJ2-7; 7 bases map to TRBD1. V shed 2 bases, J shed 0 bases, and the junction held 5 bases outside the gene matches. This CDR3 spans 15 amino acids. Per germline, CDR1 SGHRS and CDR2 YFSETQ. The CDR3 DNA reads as TGCGCCAGCAGCTTTAGGACAGGAAACTCCTACGAGCAGTACTTC. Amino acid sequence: CASSFRTGNSYEQYF.

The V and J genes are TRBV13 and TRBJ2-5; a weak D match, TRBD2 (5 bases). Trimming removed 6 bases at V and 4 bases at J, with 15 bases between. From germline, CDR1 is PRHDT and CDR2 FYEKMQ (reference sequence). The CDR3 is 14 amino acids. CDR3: CASSSGIPGETQYF. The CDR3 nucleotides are TGTGCCAGCAGTTCCGGGATCCCGGGAGAGACCCAGTACTTC.

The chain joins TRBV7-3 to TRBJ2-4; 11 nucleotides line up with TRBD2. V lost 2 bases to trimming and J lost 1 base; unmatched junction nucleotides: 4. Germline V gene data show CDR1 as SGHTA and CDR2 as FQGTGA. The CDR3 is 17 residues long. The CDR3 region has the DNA TGTGCCAGCAGCTTATATAGCGGGAGGGCCGCCAAAAACATTCAGTACTTC. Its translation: CASSLYSGRAAKNIQYF.

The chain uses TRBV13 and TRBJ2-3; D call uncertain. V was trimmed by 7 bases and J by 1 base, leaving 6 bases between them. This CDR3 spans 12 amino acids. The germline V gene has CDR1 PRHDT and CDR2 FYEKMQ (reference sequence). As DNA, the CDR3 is TGTGCCAGCACCTCGGGCACAGATACGCAGTATTTT. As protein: CASTSGTDTQYF.

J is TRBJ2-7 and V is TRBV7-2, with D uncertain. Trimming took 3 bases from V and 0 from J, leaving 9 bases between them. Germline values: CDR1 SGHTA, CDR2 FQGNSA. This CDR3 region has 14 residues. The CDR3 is CASSFRTGSYEQYF. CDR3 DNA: TGTGCCAGCAGCTTCCGAACCGGCTCCTACGAGCAGTACTTC.